A selection of T cell receptor beta chains follows, all from one sample in a study of CD8+CD57+ T cells in acquired aplastic anemia. In TCRdb, the reads were re-called with MiXCR into one record per CDR3 protein. This table holds over 150,000 distinct CDR3 sequences, 71% found once. Sequencing was done on a sample of sorted CD4+, CD8+, or CD8+CD57+ T cells (not recorded which) from PBMCs. Receptors were obtained from a human donor with aplastic anemia. Both conserved end residues are part of each CDR3. D genes are given only for firm matches. Size tells how often a clone was seen (once, few, many) or the class of an expanded clone, and some rows leave it out.

NA	TRBV19	TRBJ1-2	NA	CASSIGLTGMRGYTF	TGTGCCAGTAGTATAGGATTAACAGGGATGAGAGGCTACACCTTC
NA	TRBV2	TRBJ1-4	TRBD1	CASSGNQGGREKLFF	TGTGCCAGCAGTGGCAATCAGGGGGGACGGGAAAAACTGTTTTTT
NA	TRBV7-9	TRBJ1-5	NA	CASSPPGDSNQPQHF	TGTGCCAGCAGCCCGCCAGGGGATAGCAATCAGCCCCAGCATTTT
NA	TRBV10-3	TRBJ1-3	NA	CAISESVRLSGNTIYF	TGTGCCATCAGTGAGTCGGTTAGGCTCTCTGGAAACACCATATATTTT
NA	TRBV24-1	TRBJ2-1	NA	CATSDLLGDSNEQFF	TGTGCCACCAGTGATTTGCTGGGGGATTCGAATGAGCAGTTCTTC
NA	TRBV20-1	TRBJ2-6	NA	CSAIGRGSGANVLTF	TGCAGTGCGATAGGAAGGGGTTCTGGGGCCAACGTCCTGACTTTC
NA	TRBV24-1	TRBJ1-6	NA	CATSDRGDSPLHF	TGTGCCACCAGTGACAGGGGTGATTCACCCCTCCACTTT
NA	TRBV12-3/TRBV12-4	TRBJ1-1	NA	CASSPGIGAFF	TGTGCCAGCAGTCCAGGGATCGGAGCTTTCTTT
NA	TRBV7-3	TRBJ2-3	TRBD1	CASSQGGQGTSDTQYF	TGTGCCAGCAGCCAAGGCGGACAGGGGACGTCAGATACGCAGTATTTT
NA	TRBV12-3/TRBV12-4	TRBJ2-7	TRBD2	CASSLGLAGGPLVYEQYF	TGTGCCAGCAGTTTGGGACTAGCGGGAGGGCCGTTGGTTTACGAGCAGTACTTC
NA	TRBV7-2	TRBJ1-2	NA	CASSKTNNYGYTF	TGTGCCAGCAGCAAGACAAATAACTATGGCTACACCTTC
few	TRBV10-3	TRBJ1-1	NA	CATKVEGRNTEAFF	TGTGCCACCAAGGTGGAGGGCCGGAACACTGAAGCTTTCTTT
once	TRBV2	TRBJ1-5	NA	CASSFKYSNQPQHF	TGTGCCAGCAGTTTTAAGTATAGCAATCAGCCCCAGCATTTT
once	TRBV29-1	TRBJ1-3	NA	CSVGTAGNTIYF	TGCAGCGTTGGGACAGCTGGAAACACCATATATTTT
NA	TRBV29-1	TRBJ2-2	NA	CSVAITGELFF	TGCAGCGTTGCGATCACCGGGGAGCTGTTTTTT
few	TRBV20-1	TRBJ1-1	TRBD1	CSDRGNTEAFF	TGCAGTGACAGGGGGAACACTGAAGCTTTCTTT
NA	TRBV12-3/TRBV12-4	TRBJ2-1	NA	CASSTRRSQFF	TGTGCCAGCAGTACCAGGCGATCACAGTTCTTC
NA	TRBV20-1	TRBJ2-1	NA	CSARDGASSYNEQFF	TGCAGTGCTAGAGATGGGGCCAGCTCCTACAATGAGCAGTTCTTC
once	TRBV12-3/TRBV12-4	TRBJ2-3	TRBD2	CASSSGGNTDTQYF	TGTGCCAGCAGCTCCGGGGGGAACACAGATACGCAGTATTTT
NA	TRBV20-1	TRBJ2-2	NA	CSAKKPGGGDLFF	TGCAGTGCTAAAAAGCCGGGCGGCGGGGATCTGTTTTTT
NA	TRBV5-5	TRBJ2-3	NA	CASSYSTDTQYF	TGTGCCAGCAGCTACAGCACAGATACGCAGTATTTT
NA	TRBV5-5	TRBJ2-7	NA	CASSGEGQTTYEQYF	TGTGCCAGCAGTGGGGAGGGACAAACGACCTACGAGCAGTACTTC
NA	TRBV29-1	TRBJ1-2	NA	CSVGGQGSDYGYTF	TGCAGCGTTGGAGGGCAGGGGAGCGACTATGGCTACACCTTC
NA	TRBV6-5	TRBJ1-6	NA	CASDSYNSPLHF	TGTGCCTCAGACTCCTATAATTCACCCCTCCACTTT
few	TRBV2	TRBJ2-1	NA	CASTVYNEQFF	TGTGCCAGCACGGTCTACAATGAGCAGTTCTTC
NA	TRBV5-6	TRBJ2-7	TRBD2	CASSLGGLAGAYEQYF	TGTGCCAGCAGCTTAGGGGGACTAGCGGGAGCGTACGAGCAGTACTTC
NA	TRBV25-1	TRBJ1-5	NA	CASSEPGNPFNQPQHF	TGTGCCAGCAGTGAACCAGGGAATCCCTTTAATCAGCCCCAGCATTTT
NA	TRBV6-5	TRBJ2-1	NA	CASSLGGGYEQFF	TGTGCCAGCAGCTTGGGTGGGGGATACGAGCAGTTCTTC
NA	TRBV2	TRBJ2-4	TRBD1	CASIDRGQGIQYF	TGTGCCAGCATCGACAGGGGGCAAGGCATTCAGTACTTC
many	TRBV6-5	TRBJ1-1	NA	CASSYSSGATEAFF	TGTGCCAGCAGTTACTCGTCAGGGGCCACTGAAGCTTTCTTT
NA	TRBV29-1	TRBJ2-6	TRBD1	CSVGQSSGANVLTF	TGCAGCGTGGGACAGAGCTCTGGGGCCAACGTCCTGACTTTC
NA	TRBV7-8	TRBJ1-3	NA	CASSLGTGGSGNTIYF	TGTGCCAGCAGCTTAGGAACGGGGGGTTCTGGAAACACCATATATTTT